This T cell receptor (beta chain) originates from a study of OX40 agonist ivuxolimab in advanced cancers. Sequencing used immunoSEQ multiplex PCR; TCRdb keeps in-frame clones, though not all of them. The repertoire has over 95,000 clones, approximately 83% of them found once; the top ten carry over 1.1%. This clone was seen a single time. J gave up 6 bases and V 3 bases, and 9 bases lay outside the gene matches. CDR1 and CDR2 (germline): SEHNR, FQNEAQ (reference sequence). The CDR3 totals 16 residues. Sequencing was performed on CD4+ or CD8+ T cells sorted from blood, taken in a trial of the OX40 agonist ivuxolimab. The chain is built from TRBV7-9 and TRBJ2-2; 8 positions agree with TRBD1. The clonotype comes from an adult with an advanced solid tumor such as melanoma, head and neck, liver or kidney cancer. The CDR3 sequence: CASSFRGQGGAGELFF. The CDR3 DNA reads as TGTGCCAGCAGCTTCCGTGGACAGGGAGGTGCCGGGGAGCTGTTTTTT.